This TCR beta chain was recovered during a study of blood T cell repertoires in COVID-19. The data were produced by immunoSEQ multiplex PCR, yet TCRdb's version contains in-frame clones alone and is incomplete. The data hold 55,000 to 80,000 clones, with roughly nine tenths observed a single time. The CDR3 sequence is 11 residues long. Trimming left V 2 bases short and J 4 bases short, with 5 bases between. Germline V gene data show CDR1 as DFQATT and CDR2 as SNEGSKA (reference sequence). Specimen: peripheral blood. The J gene is TRBJ1-1, the V gene TRBV20-1; D gene ambiguous. This TCR was recovered from a man at least 80 years old with acute or convalescent COVID-19. The CDR3 sequence is CSARSLTEAFF. CDR3 nucleotide sequence: TGCAGTGCTAGATCCCTCACTGAAGCTTTCTTT.